The rows below give T cell receptor beta chains drawn from one sample of a study of blood T cell repertoires in COVID-19. Repertoires were generated with immunoSEQ multiplex PCR, while TCRdb's copy carries only in-frame clones and drops some. Of about 100,000 clones listed, 91% are singletons. Sequencing input: peripheral blood. All receptors come from a man aged 45-60 years with acute or convalescent COVID-19. Both conserved end residues are part of each CDR3. A D gene is named only where the DNA matches it firmly. Clone size is shown for a subset of rows, as once, few, many or a class of expanded clone.

J gene: TRBJ1-1; clone size: -; V gene: TRBV11-2; D gene: -; CDR3 DNA: TGTGCCAGCAGCCAGGCCCTGAACACTGAAGCTTTCTTT; CDR3 protein: CASSQALNTEAFF
J gene: TRBJ2-7; clone size: -; V gene: TRBV5-1; D gene: -; CDR3 DNA: TGCGCCAGCAGCTTGGAGGGCGGGCCCAACTACGAGCAGTACTTC; CDR3 protein: CASSLEGGPNYEQYF
J gene: TRBJ2-3; clone size: -; V gene: TRBV5-5; D gene: TRBD1; CDR3 DNA: TGTGCCAGCAGTCCCAGGCGCCAGGGGGATGGGGATACGCAGTATTTT; CDR3 protein: CASSPRRQGDGDTQYF
J gene: TRBJ2-2; clone size: once; V gene: TRBV7-2; D gene: TRBD1; CDR3 DNA: TGTGCCAGCAGCCAATGGACAGGGCTGAACACCGGGGAGCTGTTTTTT; CDR3 protein: CASSQWTGLNTGELFF
J gene: TRBJ1-1; clone size: -; V gene: TRBV7-2; D gene: -; CDR3 DNA: TGTGCCAGCAGCTCCCGGGGTGGGACTGAAGCTTTCTTT; CDR3 protein: CASSSRGGTEAFF
J gene: TRBJ1-2; clone size: -; V gene: TRBV24-1; D gene: TRBD1; CDR3 DNA: TGTGCCACCAGTGATACCGGACAGGGGTGGGATGGCTACACCTTC; CDR3 protein: CATSDTGQGWDGYTF
J gene: TRBJ2-1; clone size: -; V gene: TRBV6-4; D gene: TRBD1; CDR3 DNA: TGTGCCAGCAGTCCTCTCAACACAGGGGGCAGCGGGCAGTTCTTC; CDR3 protein: CASSPLNTGGSGQFF
J gene: TRBJ2-1; clone size: -; V gene: TRBV9; D gene: -; CDR3 DNA: TGTGCCAGCAGCCCACGGACAGCCTACAATGAGCAGTTCTTC; CDR3 protein: CASSPRTAYNEQFF
J gene: TRBJ2-3; clone size: -; V gene: TRBV18; D gene: -; CDR3 DNA: TGTGCCAGCTCAACGATACCCTTGATGGTAGCGCGAAAAGAGGGCACAGATACGCAGTATTTT; CDR3 protein: CASSTIPLMVARKEGTDTQYF
J gene: TRBJ1-2; clone size: -; V gene: TRBV28; D gene: TRBD1; CDR3 DNA: TGTGCCAGCAGTCCAACGACAGGGGTTGGCTACACCTTC; CDR3 protein: CASSPTTGVGYTF
J gene: TRBJ2-1; clone size: -; V gene: TRBV18; D gene: TRBD2; CDR3 DNA: TGTGCCAGCTCACCACCGACTAGCGGGGCCGACAATGAGCAGTTCTTC; CDR3 protein: CASSPPTSGADNEQFF
J gene: TRBJ2-3; clone size: -; V gene: TRBV7-9; D gene: -; CDR3 DNA: TGTGCCAGCAGCTTAAATTTGAGGGGCGGGGACGCAGATACGCAGTATTTT; CDR3 protein: CASSLNLRGGDADTQYF
J gene: TRBJ2-2; clone size: -; V gene: TRBV5-1; D gene: TRBD2; CDR3 DNA: TGCGCCAGCAGCCGGACTAGCGGGGGGGCCTTTGAGGACGGGGAGCTGTTTTTT; CDR3 protein: CASSRTSGGAFEDGELFF
J gene: TRBJ2-3; clone size: -; V gene: TRBV24-1; D gene: -; CDR3 DNA: TGTGCCACCAGTGACGGGGATAACACAGATACGCAGTATTTT; CDR3 protein: CATSDGDNTDTQYF
J gene: TRBJ1-4; clone size: -; V gene: TRBV5-1; D gene: -; CDR3 DNA: TGCGCCAGCAGCTTGGATGGGGCTGTGGGTGAAAAACTGTTTTTT; CDR3 protein: CASSLDGAVGEKLFF
J gene: TRBJ1-2; clone size: -; V gene: TRBV6-5; D gene: -; CDR3 DNA: TGTGCCAGCAGTTACTCGGTCCAGGTCAATCCTGGCTACACCTTC; CDR3 protein: CASSYSVQVNPGYTF
J gene: TRBJ1-4; clone size: -; V gene: TRBV18; D gene: TRBD1; CDR3 DNA: TGTGCCAGCTCGCCGGACAGGACAACTAATGAAAAACTGTTTTTT; CDR3 protein: CASSPDRTTNEKLFF
J gene: TRBJ1-1; clone size: few; V gene: TRBV19; D gene: -; CDR3 DNA: TGTGCCAGTAGGACCCAACAAAACAGGGACCGGTCCACTGAAGCTTTCTTT; CDR3 protein: CASRTQQNRDRSTEAFF
J gene: TRBJ2-5; clone size: -; V gene: TRBV5-4; D gene: -; CDR3 DNA: TGTGCCAGCAGCCCGACACTCACCGGGAGAGAAGAGACCCAGTACTTC; CDR3 protein: CASSPTLTGREETQYF
J gene: TRBJ2-7; clone size: -; V gene: TRBV11-2; D gene: TRBD1; CDR3 DNA: TGTGCCAGCAGCGGACAGGGGGCGGGATACGAGCAGTACTTC; CDR3 protein: CASSGQGAGYEQYF
J gene: TRBJ1-6; clone size: -; V gene: TRBV25-1; D gene: -; CDR3 DNA: TGTGCCAGCACCCCGGGACTTAATTCACCCCTCCACTTT; CDR3 protein: CASTPGLNSPLHF
J gene: TRBJ2-7; clone size: few; V gene: TRBV15; D gene: TRBD2; CDR3 DNA: TGTGCCACCAGCCCCCGACTAGCGGGGGGGCCTCGTCCCTACGAGCAGTACTTC; CDR3 protein: CATSPRLAGGPRPYEQYF
J gene: TRBJ1-4; clone size: -; V gene: TRBV3-1/TRBV3-2; D gene: -; CDR3 DNA: TGTGCCAGCAGCGTCCGTCCGGGAGGGATTCTTGTTTTT; CDR3 protein: CASSVRPGGILVF
J gene: TRBJ1-2; clone size: once; V gene: TRBV24-1; D gene: -; CDR3 DNA: TGTGCCACCAGTGATACGGGGAGGGAAGGCTACACCTTC; CDR3 protein: CATSDTGREGYTF
J gene: TRBJ2-1; clone size: -; V gene: TRBV23-1; D gene: TRBD2; CDR3 DNA: TGCGCCAGCAGTCGAACGGGGGGGCTAGGCAATGAGCAGTTCTTC; CDR3 protein: CASSRTGGLGNEQFF
J gene: TRBJ2-3; clone size: -; V gene: TRBV9; D gene: -; CDR3 DNA: TGTGCCAGCAGCGCCCCCTGGGCAAGCACAGATACGCAGTATTTT; CDR3 protein: CASSAPWASTDTQYF
J gene: TRBJ2-3; clone size: -; V gene: TRBV5-1; D gene: TRBD2; CDR3 DNA: TGCGCCAGCAGCACCGGGGGGGCTAGCACAGATACGCAGTATTTT; CDR3 protein: CASSTGGASTDTQYF
J gene: TRBJ1-1; clone size: -; V gene: TRBV12-3/TRBV12-4; D gene: -; CDR3 DNA: TGTGCCAGCAGCCCTCGGGAAAACACTGAAGCTTTCTTT; CDR3 protein: CASSPRENTEAFF
J gene: TRBJ1-4; clone size: -; V gene: TRBV28; D gene: -; CDR3 DNA: TGTGCCAGCAGAGTGGCTGGGGAGGAAAAACTGTTTTTT; CDR3 protein: CASRVAGEEKLFF
J gene: TRBJ1-3; clone size: -; V gene: TRBV19; D gene: -; CDR3 DNA: TGTGCCAGTAGTATACCAAACGACCTGACGCAGGAATTCTCTGGAAACACCATATATTTT; CDR3 protein: CASSIPNDLTQEFSGNTIYF
J gene: TRBJ2-1; clone size: -; V gene: TRBV6-4; D gene: -; CDR3 DNA: TGTGCCAGCAGTGTCGCCAGGGGCTACAATGAGCAGTTCTTC; CDR3 protein: CASSVARGYNEQFF
J gene: TRBJ1-2; clone size: -; V gene: TRBV6-2/TRBV6-3; D gene: -; CDR3 DNA: TGTGCCAGCAGTTATGGGGGCGTTGGCTATGGCTACACCTTC; CDR3 protein: CASSYGGVGYGYTF
J gene: TRBJ2-1; clone size: -; V gene: TRBV27; D gene: -; CDR3 DNA: TGTGCCAGCAGTTTGGCGCTAGCATTCAATGAGCAGTTCTTC; CDR3 protein: CASSLALAFNEQFF
J gene: TRBJ1-1; clone size: -; V gene: TRBV5-5; D gene: -; CDR3 DNA: TGTGCCAGCAGCTGGGACTCGACAGTACGGAACACTGAAGCTTTCTTT; CDR3 protein: CASSWDSTVRNTEAFF
J gene: TRBJ1-4; clone size: -; V gene: TRBV5-5; D gene: TRBD1; CDR3 DNA: TGTGCCAGCAAGATAATACAGGGGGGTAATGAAAAACTGTTTTTT; CDR3 protein: CASKIIQGGNEKLFF
J gene: TRBJ1-5; clone size: -; V gene: TRBV19; D gene: TRBD1; CDR3 DNA: TGTGCCAGTAGTCCTATCGACAGGGGGAAGGGCAATCAGCCCCAGCATTTT; CDR3 protein: CASSPIDRGKGNQPQHF
J gene: TRBJ1-6; clone size: -; V gene: TRBV3-1/TRBV3-2; D gene: TRBD1; CDR3 DNA: TGTGCCAGCAGCCAAATGGTACAGGGGAATTCACCCCTCCACTTT; CDR3 protein: CASSQMVQGNSPLHF
J gene: TRBJ2-5; clone size: -; V gene: TRBV2; D gene: -; CDR3 DNA: TGTGCCAGCAGTGAAGGCGGGACCTCGGAGACCCAGTACTTC; CDR3 protein: CASSEGGTSETQYF
J gene: TRBJ1-2; clone size: -; V gene: TRBV5-1; D gene: -; CDR3 DNA: TGCGCCAGCAGCTTGGCAGCGCCCGGAAGGAACTATGGCTACACCTTC; CDR3 protein: CASSLAAPGRNYGYTF
J gene: TRBJ1-6; clone size: -; V gene: TRBV25-1; D gene: -; CDR3 DNA: TGTGCCAGCAGTGGCGGGAGTGGGGGTTATAATTCACCCCTCCACTTT; CDR3 protein: CASSGGSGGYNSPLHF
J gene: TRBJ1-2; clone size: -; V gene: TRBV4-1; D gene: -; CDR3 DNA: TGCGCCAGCAGCCAAAGTGTCGGTTATGGCTACACCTTC; CDR3 protein: CASSQSVGYGYTF
J gene: TRBJ2-6; clone size: -; V gene: TRBV19; D gene: -; CDR3 DNA: TGTGCCAGTAGGCTGACCGGGACTGGGAGCTCTGGGGCCAACGTCCTGACTTTC; CDR3 protein: CASRLTGTGSSGANVLTF
J gene: TRBJ2-1; clone size: -; V gene: TRBV5-1; D gene: -; CDR3 DNA: TGCGCCAGCATCAGTCCCTACAATGAGCAGTTCTTC; CDR3 protein: CASISPYNEQFF
J gene: TRBJ2-7; clone size: -; V gene: TRBV7-6; D gene: -; CDR3 DNA: TGTGCCAGCAGCTTAGGTTTAGCGGACTCCTACGAGCAGTACTTC; CDR3 protein: CASSLGLADSYEQYF
J gene: TRBJ1-5; clone size: -; V gene: TRBV24-1; D gene: -; CDR3 DNA: TGTGCCACCAGTGTACGGGGTAGCAATCAGCCCCAGCATTTT; CDR3 protein: CATSVRGSNQPQHF
J gene: TRBJ1-2; clone size: few; V gene: TRBV19; D gene: TRBD1; CDR3 DNA: TGTGCCAGTAGGAGACAGGGGCGTTCCTATGGCTACACCTTC; CDR3 protein: CASRRQGRSYGYTF
J gene: TRBJ2-2; clone size: -; V gene: TRBV6-5; D gene: -; CDR3 DNA: TGTGCCAGCAGGGTCAACAGGATGAACACCGGGGAGCTGTTTTTT; CDR3 protein: CASRVNRMNTGELFF
J gene: TRBJ2-1; clone size: few; V gene: TRBV5-8; D gene: -; CDR3 DNA: TGTGCCAGCAGCTTGGTCAAGAGGGCAAATGAGCAGTTCTTC; CDR3 protein: CASSLVKRANEQFF
J gene: TRBJ1-3; clone size: -; V gene: TRBV6-5; D gene: -; CDR3 DNA: TGTGCCAGCAGCCCCAGGGTAGTAGGAAACACCATATATTTT; CDR3 protein: CASSPRVVGNTIYF
J gene: TRBJ2-5; clone size: -; V gene: TRBV6-1; D gene: TRBD2; CDR3 DNA: TGTGCCAGCAGTGTACAAGCGGGGGCCACCGGGGAGACCCAGTACTTC; CDR3 protein: CASSVQAGATGETQYF
J gene: TRBJ2-5; clone size: -; V gene: TRBV29-1; D gene: TRBD2; CDR3 DNA: TGCAGCGTAGCGGGGGCCAAAGAGACCCAGTACTTC; CDR3 protein: CSVAGAKETQYF
J gene: TRBJ2-7; clone size: -; V gene: TRBV5-1; D gene: -; CDR3 DNA: TGCGCCAGCAGCTTTAGCGGCCCGGACGGGGAGCAGTACTTC; CDR3 protein: CASSFSGPDGEQYF
J gene: TRBJ2-4; clone size: few; V gene: TRBV4-2; D gene: TRBD2; CDR3 DNA: TGTGCCAGCAGCCAAGGACTAGCGGGTGCCAAAAACATTCAGTACTTC; CDR3 protein: CASSQGLAGAKNIQYF
J gene: TRBJ2-2; clone size: once; V gene: TRBV19; D gene: TRBD1; CDR3 DNA: TGTGCCAGTACCCTCGGACAGGCTCCCACCGGGGAGCTGTTTTTT; CDR3 protein: CASTLGQAPTGELFF
J gene: TRBJ1-1; clone size: -; V gene: TRBV20-1; D gene: -; CDR3 DNA: TGCAGTGCTAGTGGTGTACGGAGGACTGAAGCTTTCTTT; CDR3 protein: CSASGVRRTEAFF